The clone carrying this TCR beta chain has a handful of counts. Its antigen is as yet unknown. These data come from a study of T cell responses to AZD1222 COVID-19 vaccine. Study-wide background: Analysis merged second doses at about 4 or about 12 weeks. Notes on the study in general: Of the AZD1222 recipients, only six were seropositive at baseline. Spike-wide coverage was observed for vaccine-associated CD4 TCRs, with dominant responses at 160-218 and 743-854.

The assay was immunoSEQ multiplex PCR, and TCRdb's table has in-frame clones only and misses some. The sample lists around 180,000 clones, about 90% occurring once. The source material was peripheral blood, sampled on day 0 of AZD1222 vaccination. The TCR was taken from an adult in good health.

DNA for the CDR3: TGTGCCAGCAGCTTATCCGGACCGGGTGTGGAGCAGTACTTC. It yields the protein CASSLSGPGVEQYF. The V call is TRBV7-3, the J call TRBJ2-7; D unresolved. Between the trimmed V and J ends, which lost 2 bases and 7 bases, there was a span of 15 bases. Germline loops: CDR1 SGHTA, CDR2 FQGTGA. This CDR3 is 14 amino acids long.